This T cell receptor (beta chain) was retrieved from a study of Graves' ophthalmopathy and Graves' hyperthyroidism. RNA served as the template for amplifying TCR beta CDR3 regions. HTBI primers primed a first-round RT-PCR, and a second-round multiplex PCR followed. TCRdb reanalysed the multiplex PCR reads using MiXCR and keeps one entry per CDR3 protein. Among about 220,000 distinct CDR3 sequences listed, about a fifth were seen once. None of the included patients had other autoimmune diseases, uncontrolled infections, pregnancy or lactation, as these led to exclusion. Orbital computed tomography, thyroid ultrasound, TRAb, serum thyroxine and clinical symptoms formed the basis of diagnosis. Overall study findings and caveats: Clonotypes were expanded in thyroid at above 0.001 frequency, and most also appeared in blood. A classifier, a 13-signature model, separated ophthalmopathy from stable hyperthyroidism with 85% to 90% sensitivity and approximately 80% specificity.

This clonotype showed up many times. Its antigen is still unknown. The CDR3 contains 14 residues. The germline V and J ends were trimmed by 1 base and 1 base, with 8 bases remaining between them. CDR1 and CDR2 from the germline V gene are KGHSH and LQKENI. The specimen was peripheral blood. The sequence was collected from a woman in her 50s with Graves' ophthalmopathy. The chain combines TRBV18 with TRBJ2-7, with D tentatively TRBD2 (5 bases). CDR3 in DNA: TGTGCCAGCTCACCACTCGGAGGATCCTACGAGCAGTACTTC. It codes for CASSPLGGSYEQYF.